The T cell receptor beta chain under discussion was sequenced for a study of blood T cell repertoires in COVID-19 (dated by TCRdb to about 2020). Regarding the study in general: Collaborator samples came from the United States, Italy and Spain and covered acute and convalescent phases of COVID-19. The prospective study material was composed of cDNA or gDNA derived from T cells, B-cell-depleted T cells, or PBMCs. Subjects who had been exposed to COVID-19, were actively infected with it, or had recovered from it provided the deeply sampled blood TCRbeta repertoires that made up the dataset. The repertoires were made available in a free public database intended to serve as a resource for research on the immune response to SARS-CoV-2. Samples came from the ongoing ImmuneRACE study (first 160 participants) plus 1,254 subjects from 6 global collaborators. Sample metadata almost always included a de-identified subject ID, COVID-19 status, age in years and sex. HLA class I and class II types, where available, came from metadata supplied by the sample provider rather than from assay-based typing.

From its cysteine to its phenylalanine, the CDR3 spans 12 amino acids. Just the 36-base CDR3 DNA is kept, in frame starting at base 1. From the germline V gene, CDR1 is SQVTM and CDR2 is ANQGSEA. Between the V and J ends, shortened by 2 bases and 2 bases respectively, the junction contains 7 bases. TCRbeta CDR3 regions were amplified from genomic DNA by means of the immunoSEQ Assay, a bias-controlled multiplex PCR. The paper's data handling went like this. The number of nucleated cells in each sample was estimated from the amplification of reference gene primers within the assay. To quantify the absolute abundance of each unique TCRbeta CDR3 rearrangement, sequence reads were collapsed and filtered. For each sample, productive Simpson clonality was calculated by taking the square root of Simpson's diversity index across productive rearrangements. What TCRdb holds here is the immuneACCESS table cut down to in-frame rearrangements. Part of the clones is not present; checked against another copy, under half of the missing clones reflect an unresolved V gene, and the others are unexplained. V, J and clone size reflect that table, while D and trimming were determined from the DNA. Recorded for this sample are some 200,000 clones; 88% of them occurred a single time. The top ten clonotypes cover over 15% of the sample.

One collaborating source in Seattle enrolled patients during active infection and followed them longitudinally through the course of disease. The collaborating institutions used their own protocols to collect whole blood in K2EDTA tubes. For TCRbeta analysis, collaborators shipped samples in one of three forms: frozen whole blood, isolated PBMCs, or DNA extracted from either of those sample types. Remarks on this clone: Which antigen it targets is not known. Per-base quality was not reported, and no clone a single base away is much larger than it.

Results and caveats for the whole study, not just this receptor: The quantity of clinical and demographic metadata differed by source and by participant and was supplied without curation.

Recombination linked TRBV29-1 to TRBJ2-7, with TRBD1 tentatively as D gene (6 bases match). The TCR comes from a man aged 45-65 years with COVID-19, enrolled during active disease. Sequenced sample: peripheral blood. CDR3 reads: CSVEQGPYEQYF. In nucleotide form, the sequence is TGCAGCGTTGAACAGGGGCCCTACGAGCAGTACTTC.